The sequence of this T cell receptor (beta chain) was determined in a study of identical twins. A universal primer site was incorporated via template switching, and the cDNA contained unique molecular identifiers. MiXCR was run by TCRdb on the 5' RACE reads, yielding one entry per CDR3 protein. The repertoire holds hundreds of thousands of distinct CDR3 sequences, less than 10% seen once, with 0.98% in the top ten. This clonotype was counted at least ten times. As yet, its antigen is unknown. The study's findings and limits: Out-of-frame alpha sequences that twins shared showed excess low generation probability. Findings depended on cross-sectional statistics rather than tracking the same donors.

This same sample was also part of a study on yellow fever vaccine responses in identical twins.

The specimen sequenced was PBMCs. The TCR was taken from a woman under 30 in good health.

CDR3 in amino acids: CASRRSSDTQYF. The CDR3 DNA is TGTGCCAGCAGGAGATCTTCGGATACGCAGTATTTT. The chain is built from TRBV12-3 or TRBV12-4 and TRBJ2-3; no definite D call. Deletions cut 6 bases from V and 6 bases from J, with 10 bases between. The CDR3 runs to 12 residues.